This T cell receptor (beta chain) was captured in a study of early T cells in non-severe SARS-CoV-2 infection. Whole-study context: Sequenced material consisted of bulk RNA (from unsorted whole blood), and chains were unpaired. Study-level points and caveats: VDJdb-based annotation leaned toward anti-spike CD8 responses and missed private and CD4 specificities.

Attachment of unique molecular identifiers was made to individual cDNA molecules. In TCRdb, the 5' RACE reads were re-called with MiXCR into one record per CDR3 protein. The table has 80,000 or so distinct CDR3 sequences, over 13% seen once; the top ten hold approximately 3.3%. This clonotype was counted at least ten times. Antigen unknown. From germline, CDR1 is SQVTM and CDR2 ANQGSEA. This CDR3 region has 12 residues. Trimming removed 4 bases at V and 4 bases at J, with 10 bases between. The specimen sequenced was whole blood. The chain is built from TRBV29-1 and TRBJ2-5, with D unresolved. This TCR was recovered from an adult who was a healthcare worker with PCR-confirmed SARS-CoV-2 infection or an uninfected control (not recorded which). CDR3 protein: CSVAHGGETQYF. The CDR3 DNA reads TGCAGCGTTGCCCACGGTGGAGAGACCCAGTACTTC.